This T cell receptor (beta chain) was observed in a study of control samples from healthy donors and cancer patients. The assay was immunoSEQ multiplex PCR, and TCRdb's table has in-frame clones only and misses some. The table has about 410,000 clones, around 90% seen once. The CDR3 spans 15 residues. Per germline, CDR1 WNHNN and CDR2 SYGVQD (reference sequence). The J segment lost 8 bases and the V segment lost 1 base, leaving 5 bases of the junction unmatched. V gene TRBV10-1 combines with J gene TRBJ2-1; 10 bases agree with TRBD1. Sequencing was carried out using PBMCs. This clonotype originated in a middle-aged man with head and neck cancer. CDR3 sequence (DNA): TGCGCCAGCAGTGAGTTGGGACAGGGGATTGATGAGCAGTTCTTC. Its translation is CASSELGQGIDEQFF.